Below are 14 T cell receptor beta chains sequenced from a single sample in a study of shared clonotypes between healthy human individuals. The naive CD8 population came from CD45RO-negative cells selected for CCR7, without terminally differentiated effector memory CD45RA+ cells. Using immunoSEQ multiplex PCR, the repertoire was profiled, and TCRdb retains in-frame clones only, with some absent. Among 550,000 to 650,000 clones listed, 96% were seen once. The sequenced material came from naive CD8+ T cells sorted from blood. All receptors derive from a woman aged 25 to 39 in good health.

The rearrangement uses TRBV10-3 and TRBJ2-6; a possible D gene is TRBD1 (6 bases). The V end was cut by 1 base, the J end by 0 bases, with 16 bases between. The CDR3 has 19 residues. CDR1 is ENHRY and CDR2 is SYGVKD in the germline V gene. CDR3 nucleotides: TGTGCCATCAGTGAGTTGAACAGGGCTTTAAGCTCTGGGGCCAACGTCCTGACTTTC. Protein: CAISELNRALSSGANVLTF.

The V call is TRBV9, the J call TRBJ2-7, with TRBD2 identical over 8 bases. The CDR3 spans 15 residues. Germline CDR1 and CDR2: SGDLS and YYNGEE. V lost 0 bases and J lost 3; bases outside the gene matches: 5. CDR3 coding DNA: TGTGCCAGCAGCGTAGGAAGCGGGAGTAACTACGAGCAGTACTTC. As protein: CASSVGSGSNYEQYF. Based on the CDR3 plus reference TRBV9 and TRBJ2-7, the full variable domain is DSGVTQTPKHLITATGQRVTLRCSPRSGDLSVYWYQQSLDQGLQFLIQYYNGEERAKGNILERFSAQQFPDLHSELNLSSLELGDSALYFCASSVGSGSNYEQYFGPGTRLTVT.

The chain carries TRBV19 and TRBJ1-3; no definite D call. V gave up 5 bases and J gave up 4 bases, with 15 bases separating them. The CDR3 covers 15 residues. CDR1 and CDR2 from the germline V gene are LNHDA and SQIVND (reference sequence). The CDR3 DNA follows: TGTGCCAGTAGTGACCCGACGGTAGAAGGAAACACCATATATTTT. Encoded protein: CASSDPTVEGNTIYF. The entire variable domain, with the rest obtained from reference TRBV19 and TRBJ1-3, is as follows: DGGITQSPKYLFRKEGQNVTLSCEQNLNHDAMYWYRQDPGQGLRLIYYSQIVNDFQKGDIAEGYSVSREKKESFPLTVTSAQKNPTAFYLCASSDPTVEGNTIYFGEGSWLTVV.

This chain uses TRBV15 with TRBJ2-2, with D unresolved. V lost 2 bases and J lost 7, with 8 bases in between. CDR1 and CDR2 (germline): LNHNV, YYDKDF (reference sequence). This CDR3 comprises 13 residues. The CDR3 DNA reads TGTGCCACCAGCAGAAGCAGAGTCGGGGAGCTGTTTTTT. Protein sequence: CATSRSRVGELFF.

The genes are TRBV21-1 and TRBJ2-5; TRBD2, the table's D call, was not compared with the DNA. TRBV21-1 is shown as a pseudogene. The CDR3 extends over 12 amino acids. This CDR3 is CASGTAQETQYF. In DNA form, the CDR3 reads TGTGCCAGCGGGACTGCACAAGAGACCCAGTACTTC.

The chain joins TRBV6-6 to TRBJ2-7; 7 bases agree with TRBD1. Germline V gene lookup returns CDR1 MNHNY and CDR2 SVGAGI (reference sequence). The CDR3 length is 15 residues. J gave up 2 bases and V 4 bases, and 8 bases lay outside the gene matches. This CDR3 reads CASSFGDRGTYEQYF. The CDR3 bases are TGTGCCAGCAGTTTCGGGGACAGAGGAACCTACGAGCAGTACTTC.

This rearrangement joins TRBV4-1 to TRBJ2-1, with D maybe TRBD2 (6 bases). Per germline, CDR1 MGHRA and CDR2 YSYEKL. The CDR3 extends over 12 amino acids. With 8 bases removed from V and 5 bases from J, the gap between germline ends came to 10 bases. CDR3 loop: CASGRGDNEQFF. The CDR3 DNA sequence: TGCGCCAGCGGTCGCGGGGACAATGAGCAGTTCTTC.

This chain links TRBV7-9 with TRBJ1-1, with D perhaps matching TRBD1 (6 bases). This CDR3 has 13 amino acids. In germline, CDR1 is SEHNR, CDR2 FQNEAQ (reference sequence). The V end lost 3 bases, the J end lost 5 bases, and 10 bases lay between the germline ends. The CDR3 DNA is TGTGCCAGCAGCTTCCCGGGACATACTGAAGCTTTCTTT. Translated: CASSFPGHTEAFF.

This clone was observed once. The CDR3 coding sequence is TGTGCCAGCAGAAAGGGACTAGTGGATCTCTATGAGCAGTACTTC. Its translation is CASRKGLVDLYEQYF. This sequence joins TRBV6-6 and TRBJ2-7; 8 bases are shared with TRBD2. The length of the CDR3 is 15 residues. CDR1 and CDR2 from the germline V gene are MNHNY and SVGAGI (reference sequence). Trimming cost V 6 bases and J 7 bases; bases outside gene matches: 14.

Only one count was recorded for this clone. The chain has TRBV2 and TRBJ2-5; TRBD2 agrees at 14 bases. From germline, CDR1 is SNHLY and CDR2 FYNNEI. V trimming: 5 bases; J trimming: 4 bases; junction bases outside the gene matches: 9. The length of the CDR3 is 17 residues. The CDR3 sequence: CASSILGLAGERETQYF. The CDR3 DNA is TGTGCCAGCAGTATTCTGGGACTAGCGGGAGAACGAGAGACCCAGTACTTC.

V and J are TRBV27 and TRBJ2-5, with 9 bases that match TRBD2. The J call may be wrong; the DNA end is better matched by TRBJ2-7. CDR1 and CDR2 (germline): MNHEY, SMNVEV (reference sequence). The CDR3 is made up of 14 amino acids. This CDR3 is CASSRVAGAYEQYF. CDR3 DNA: TGTGCCAGCAGTCGGGTAGCGGGGGCCTACGAGCAGTACTTC.

J is TRBJ2-3 and V is TRBV5-5; the match to TRBD2 covers 13 bases. Germline V gene sequence: CDR1 SGHKS, CDR2 YYEKEE (reference sequence). The CDR3 length is 18 residues. V was clipped by 4 bases and J by 3 bases; unmatched bases: 11. This chain's CDR3 is CASSPTSGRALGTDTQYF. The CDR3 DNA is TGTGCCAGCAGCCCCACTAGCGGGAGGGCCCTTGGGACAGATACGCAGTATTTT.

The chain uses TRBV5-1 and TRBJ2-7; TRBD2 matches 8 bases. The length of the CDR3 is 15 residues. Germline V gene sequence: CDR1 SGHRS, CDR2 YFSETQ. The V segment lost 0 bases and the J segment 0 bases; nucleotides outside the gene matches: 2. CDR3: CASSLGSGSSYEQYF. CDR3 sequence (DNA): TGCGCCAGCAGCTTGGGAAGCGGGAGCTCCTACGAGCAGTACTTC.

The chain employs TRBV7-9 and TRBJ2-7, with TRBD1 as a possible D gene (6 bases). Germline CDR1 is SEHNR and CDR2 is FQNEAQ (reference sequence). There are 13 residues in the CDR3. V was trimmed by 7 bases and J by 1 base, leaving 11 bases between them. The CDR3 DNA reads TGTGCCAGCACTCAGGGGCCATCCTACGAGCAGTACTTC. Protein sequence: CASTQGPSYEQYF.